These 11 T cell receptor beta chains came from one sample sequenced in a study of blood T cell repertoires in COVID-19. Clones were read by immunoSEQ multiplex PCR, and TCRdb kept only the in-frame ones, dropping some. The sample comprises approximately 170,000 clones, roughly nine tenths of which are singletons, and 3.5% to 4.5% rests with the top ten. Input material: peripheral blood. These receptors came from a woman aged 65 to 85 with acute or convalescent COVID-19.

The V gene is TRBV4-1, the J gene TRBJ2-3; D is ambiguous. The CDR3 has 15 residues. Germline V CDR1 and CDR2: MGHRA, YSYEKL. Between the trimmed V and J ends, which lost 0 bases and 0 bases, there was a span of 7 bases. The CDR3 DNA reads TGCGCCAGCAGCCAAGAGCGGTCTAGCACAGATACGCAGTATTTT. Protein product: CASSQERSSTDTQYF.

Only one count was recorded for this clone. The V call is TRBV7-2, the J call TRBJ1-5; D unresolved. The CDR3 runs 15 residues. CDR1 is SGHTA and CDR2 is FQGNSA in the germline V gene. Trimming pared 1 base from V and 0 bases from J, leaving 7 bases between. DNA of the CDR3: TGTGCCAGCAGCTTAGTAGCTAATAGCAATCAGCCCCAGCATTTT. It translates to CASSLVANSNQPQHF.

This chain's CDR3 is CAWSRGLYGYTF. In nucleotides, the CDR3 is TGTGCCTGGAGTCGGGGTTTGTATGGCTACACCTTC. The chain carries TRBV30 and TRBJ1-2; D uncertain. V shed 2 bases and J shed 5 bases, with 9 bases lying between them. This CDR3 spans 12 amino acids. CDR1 and CDR2 (germline): GTSNPN, SVGIG (reference sequence).

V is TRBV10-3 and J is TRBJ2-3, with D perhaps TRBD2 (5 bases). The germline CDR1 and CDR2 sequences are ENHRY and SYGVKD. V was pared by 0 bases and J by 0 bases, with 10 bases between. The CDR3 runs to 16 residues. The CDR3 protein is CAISESERSSTDTQYF. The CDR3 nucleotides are TGTGCCATCAGTGAGTCAGAGCGGAGCAGCACAGATACGCAGTATTTT.

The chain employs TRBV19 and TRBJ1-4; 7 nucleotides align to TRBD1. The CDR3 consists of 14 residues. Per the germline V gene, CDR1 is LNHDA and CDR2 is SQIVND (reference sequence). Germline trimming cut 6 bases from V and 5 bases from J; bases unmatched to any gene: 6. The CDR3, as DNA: TGTGCCAGTAGGACAGGGTCCCTCAATGAAAAACTGTTTTTT. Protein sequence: CASRTGSLNEKLFF.

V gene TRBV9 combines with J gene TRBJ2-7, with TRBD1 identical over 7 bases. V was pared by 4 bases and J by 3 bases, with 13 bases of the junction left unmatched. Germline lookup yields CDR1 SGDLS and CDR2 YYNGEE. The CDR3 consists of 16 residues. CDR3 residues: CASSPRGRGIFYEQYF. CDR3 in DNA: TGTGCCAGCAGCCCTCGGGGCAGGGGGATCTTCTACGAGCAGTACTTC.

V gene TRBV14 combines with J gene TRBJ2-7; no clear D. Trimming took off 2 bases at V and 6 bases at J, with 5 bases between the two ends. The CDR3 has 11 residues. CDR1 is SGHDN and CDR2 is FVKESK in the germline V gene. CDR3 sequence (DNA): TGTGCCAGCAGCCAATCGTCCGAGCAGTACTTC. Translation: CASSQSSEQYF. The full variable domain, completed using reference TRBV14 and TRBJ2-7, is EAGVTQFPSHSVIEKGQTVTLRCDPISGHDNLYWYRRVMGKEIKFLLHFVKESKQDESGMPNNRFLAERTGGTYSTLKVQPAELEDSGVYFCASSQSSEQYFGPGTRLTVT.

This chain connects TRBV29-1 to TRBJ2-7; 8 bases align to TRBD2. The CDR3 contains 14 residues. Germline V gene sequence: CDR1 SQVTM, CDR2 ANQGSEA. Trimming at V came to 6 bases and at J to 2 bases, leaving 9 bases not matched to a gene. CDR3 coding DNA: TGCAGCGTAGGAACTAGCGGACTAACCTACGAGCAGTACTTC. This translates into CSVGTSGLTYEQYF.

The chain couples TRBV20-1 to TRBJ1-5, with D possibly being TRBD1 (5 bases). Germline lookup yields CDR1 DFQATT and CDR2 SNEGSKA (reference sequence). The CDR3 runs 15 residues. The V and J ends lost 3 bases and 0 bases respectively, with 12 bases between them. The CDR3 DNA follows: TGCAGTGCTAGTTCGGGGGGATATAGCAATCAGCCCCAGCATTTT. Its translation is CSASSGGYSNQPQHF.

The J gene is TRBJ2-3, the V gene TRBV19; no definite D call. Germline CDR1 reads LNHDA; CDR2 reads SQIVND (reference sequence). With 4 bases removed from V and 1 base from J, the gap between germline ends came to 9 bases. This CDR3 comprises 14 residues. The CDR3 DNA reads TGTGCCAGTAGTAAACGGTTAGGCACAGATACGCAGTATTTT. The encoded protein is CASSKRLGTDTQYF.

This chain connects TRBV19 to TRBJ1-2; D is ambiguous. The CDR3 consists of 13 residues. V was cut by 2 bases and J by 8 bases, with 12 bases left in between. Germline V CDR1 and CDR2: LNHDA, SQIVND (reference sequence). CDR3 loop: CASSILQPRGYTF. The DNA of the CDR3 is TGTGCCAGTAGTATACTGCAACCACGGGGCTACACCTTC.